A single sample is the source of the 3 T cell receptor beta chains below, sequenced in a study of shared clonotypes between healthy human individuals. Assay used: immunoSEQ multiplex PCR; TCRdb lists only in-frame clones, some missing. Among roughly 2,300,000 clones listed, around 93% were seen once. The specimen was naive CD4+ T cells from PBMCs. Documented subset: CD45RA+ positively selected. These receptors were taken from a man aged 18 to 29 in good health. Some clones in this sample may be carry-over from other donors' samples.

The chain combines TRBV19 with TRBJ2-1; 9 bases are shared with TRBD1. CDR1 and CDR2 from the germline V gene are LNHDA and SQIVND (reference sequence). The trim removed 6 bases at V and 1 base at J, leaving 7 bases unmatched. CDR3 size: 16 residues. CDR3 nucleotide sequence: TGTGCCAGTAGAAATACCGGGACAGGGTCCTACAATGAGCAGTTCTTC. The encoded protein is CASRNTGTGSYNEQFF.

The chain has TRBV10-1 and TRBJ2-3; a possible D gene is TRBD2 (5 bases). Between the trimmed V and J ends, which lost 2 bases and 1 base, there was a span of 10 bases. Germline values: CDR1 WNHNN, CDR2 SYGVQD (reference sequence). The CDR3 length is 15 residues. The CDR3 loop reads CASSEGAVGTDTQYF. CDR3 coding DNA: TGCGCCAGCAGTGAGGGAGCGGTGGGCACAGATACGCAGTATTTT.

This sequence joins TRBV11-2 and TRBJ1-1; D possibly corresponds to TRBD1 (6 bases). The CDR3 is 15 amino acids. Trimming took off 5 bases at V and 2 bases at J, with 15 bases between the two ends. Germline CDR1 SGHAT, CDR2 FQNNGV. The CDR3 coding sequence is TGTGCCAGCAGCACCAACAGGGAAATAAACACTGAAGCTTTCTTT. Encoded protein: CASSTNREINTEAFF.